These 15 T cell receptor beta chains came from one sample sequenced in a study of beta chain features in type 1 diabetes. Reverse transcription of all isolated RNA meant that expressed TCRB transcripts were sequenced. Libraries were prepared by immunoSEQ multiplex PCR; TCRdb keeps only in-frame clonotypes and omits some of them. The sample records more than 150,000 clones, less than 15% being singletons. Source material: central memory CD4+ T cells from blood. These receptors all come from a young woman in good health.

The J gene is TRBJ2-6, the V gene TRBV10-3; D is undetermined. CDR3 size: 14 residues. The V end lost 10 bases, the J end lost 0 bases, and 10 bases lay between the germline ends. CDR1 is ENHRY and CDR2 is SYGVKD in the germline V gene. The CDR3 bases are TGTGCCACCGTCCTAGGCTCTGGGGCCAACGTCCTGACTTTC. Protein product: CATVLGSGANVLTF.

This sequence joins TRBV11-1 and TRBJ2-3; D perhaps matches TRBD1 (6 bases). Trimming cost V 5 bases and J 3 bases, with 12 bases left between them. Germline CDR1 and CDR2: SGHAT and FQDESV (reference sequence). CDR3 length: 14 amino acids. In DNA form, the CDR3 reads TGTGCCAGCAGCGAGCGACAGGTTACAGATACGCAGTATTTT. It yields the protein CASSERQVTDTQYF.

This clone has only a few counts. V usage is TRBV28 and J usage is TRBJ2-1; perhaps TRBD2 as D (6 bases). Between the trimmed V and J ends, which lost 4 bases and 3 bases, there was a span of 16 bases. Germline assignment: CDR1 MDHEN and CDR2 SYDVKM. The CDR3 has 16 residues. CDR3: CASSSLSGTSYNEQFF. Here the CDR3 DNA reads TGTGCCAGCAGTTCCCTTAGCGGTACTAGCTACAATGAGCAGTTCTTC.

This clone was found a few times. This chain links TRBV6-6 with TRBJ1-1; 7 bases agree with TRBD1. Germline values: CDR1 MNHNY, CDR2 SVGAGI (reference sequence). J was trimmed by 1 base and V by 5 bases; bases with no gene match: 7. This CDR3 spans 15 amino acids. CDR3 protein: CASSPQTGRNTEAFF. Written as DNA, the CDR3 is TGTGCCAGCAGTCCGCAGACAGGGCGGAACACTGAAGCTTTCTTT.

V gene TRBV5-3 combines with J gene TRBJ2-3; unclear D gene. TRBV5-3 is an ORF, and what it does is uncertain. Trimming cost V 10 bases and J 6 bases, with 9 bases left between them. This CDR3 is built from 10 residues. The CDR3 bases are TGTGCCGGAACTACGGATACGCAGTATTTT. Translating it yields CAGTTDTQYF.

This clone was found a few times. J is TRBJ1-4 and V is TRBV5-6; D is undetermined. This CDR3 has 13 amino acids. Germline lookup yields CDR1 SGHDT and CDR2 YYEEEE. V was clipped by 3 bases and J by 5 bases, with 8 bases between them. The CDR3 reads CASSWAANEKLFF. CDR3 nucleotides: TGTGCCAGCAGCTGGGCCGCAAATGAAAAACTGTTTTTT.

This clone was detected a few times. The V and J genes are TRBV4-2 and TRBJ2-5; tentative D call: TRBD2 (6 bases). CDR1 is LGHNA, CDR2 YNFKEQ, per germline. The CDR3 consists of 15 residues. Trimming pared 0 bases from V and 3 bases from J, leaving 11 bases between. CDR3 nucleotides: TGTGCCAGCAGCCAAGAATCGACGGGGGAAGAGACCCAGTACTTC. Residues: CASSQESTGEETQYF.

Worth noting for this clone: Other nucleotide sequences in the sample specify the same CDR3. This chain uses TRBV30 with TRBJ1-1; D is uncertain. The CDR3 sequence is 12 residues long. V lost 0 bases and J lost 5, with 7 bases in between. Germline V gives CDR1 GTSNPN, CDR2 SVGIG (reference sequence). CDR3 nucleotides: TGTGCCTGGAGTGTCCCGGGAACTGAAGCTTTCTTT. Its translation: CAWSVPGTEAFF.

This chain joins TRBV7-2 and TRBJ2-2; 7 bases line up with TRBD1. Unmatched junction bases numbered 11, after V lost 8 bases and J lost 5 bases. The CDR3 has 15 amino acids. CDR1 and CDR2 from the germline V gene are SGHTA and FQGNSA. CDR3: CASAPGGQVTGELFF. The CDR3 coding sequence is TGTGCCAGCGCCCCCGGCGGACAGGTTACCGGGGAGCTGTTTTTT.

V and J are TRBV9 and TRBJ1-2, with 8 positions matching TRBD1. With V trimmed by 4 bases and J by 4 bases, 9 bases remained unmatched. Germline V CDR1 and CDR2: SGDLS, YYNGEE. This CDR3 spans 15 amino acids. In nucleotides, the CDR3 is TGTGCCAGCAGCCCCTTCCCACAGGGGGGCTATGGCTACACCTTC. Amino acid sequence: CASSPFPQGGYGYTF. Full variable domain (rest looked up from reference TRBV9 and TRBJ1-2): DSGVTQTPKHLITATGQRVTLRCSPRSGDLSVYWYQQSLDQGLQFLIQYYNGEERAKGNILERFSAQQFPDLHSELNLSSLELGDSALYFCASSPFPQGGYGYTFGSGTRLTVV.

The sample holds a few counts of this clone. The CDR3 bases are TGTGCCAGCAGCCAAGAGATTGGGAGGAGCTCCTACGAGCAGTACTTC. Translated, it gives CASSQEIGRSSYEQYF. V is TRBV4-2 and J is TRBJ2-7, with D perhaps matching TRBD2 (6 bases). CDR1 and CDR2 (germline): LGHNA, YNFKEQ. Deletions cut 0 bases from V and 0 bases from J, with 12 bases between. The CDR3 has 16 residues.

This chain links TRBV7-3 with TRBJ2-1; D ambiguous. CDR1 and CDR2 (germline): SGHTA, FQGTGA. CDR3 length: 14 amino acids. Trimming shortened V by 0 bases and J by 6 bases, and 9 bases separated the two germline ends. CDR3 nucleotide sequence: TGTGCCAGCAGCTTAACGTTTGGCTTCAATGAGCAGTTCTTC. Its translation is CASSLTFGFNEQFF.

This clone was seen more than once but under ten times. V is TRBV4-1 and J is TRBJ2-7; D might be TRBD1 (6 bases). The V gene's germline CDR1 is MGHRA and CDR2 YSYEKL. Trimming removed 2 bases from V and 0 bases from J, with 11 bases in between. The CDR3 sequence is 15 residues long. The CDR3, as DNA: TGCGCCAGCAGCCAACCGATCAGGGGCTCCTACGAGCAGTACTTC. Its translation is CASSQPIRGSYEQYF.

This clone was seen only a few times. This chain links TRBV18 with TRBJ1-1, with unresolved D. CDR3 length equals 14 residues. CDR1 KGHSH and CDR2 LQKENI come from the germline V gene. Trimming removed 6 bases from V and 0 bases from J, with 11 bases in between. For the CDR3, the DNA is TGTGCCAGCTCGAGGGCGAGGTTGAACACTGAAGCTTTCTTT. Protein: CASSRARLNTEAFF.

The J gene is TRBJ2-1, the V gene TRBV4-2; 8 positions agree with TRBD2. CDR1 is LGHNA and CDR2 is YNFKEQ in the germline V gene. The CDR3 has 15 residues. With V trimmed by 2 bases and J by 6 bases, 6 bases remained unmatched. CDR3 nucleotide sequence: TGTGCCAGCAGCCAAAGTGGGAGCGGGAGCAATGAGCAGTTCTTC. Protein: CASSQSGSGSNEQFF.